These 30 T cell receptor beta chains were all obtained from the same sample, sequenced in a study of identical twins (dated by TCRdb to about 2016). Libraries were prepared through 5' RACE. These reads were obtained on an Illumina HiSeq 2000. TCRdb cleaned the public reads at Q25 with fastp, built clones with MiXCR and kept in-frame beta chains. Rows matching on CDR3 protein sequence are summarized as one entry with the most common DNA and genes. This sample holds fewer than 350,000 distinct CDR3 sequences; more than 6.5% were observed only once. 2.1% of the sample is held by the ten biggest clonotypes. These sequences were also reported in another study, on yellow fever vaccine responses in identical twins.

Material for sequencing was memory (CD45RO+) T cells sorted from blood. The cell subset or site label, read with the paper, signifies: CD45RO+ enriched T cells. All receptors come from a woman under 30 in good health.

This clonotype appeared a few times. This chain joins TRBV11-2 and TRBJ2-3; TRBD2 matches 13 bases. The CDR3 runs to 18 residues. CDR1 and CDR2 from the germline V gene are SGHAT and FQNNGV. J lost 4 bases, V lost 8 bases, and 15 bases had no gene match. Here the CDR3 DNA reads TGTGCCAGCTCTTGGTCTTGGGGGACTAGCGGGAATTCAGATACGCAGTATTTT. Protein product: CASSWSWGTSGNSDTQYF. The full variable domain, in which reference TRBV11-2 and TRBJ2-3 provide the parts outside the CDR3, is EAGVAQSPRYKIIEKRQSVAFWCNPISGHATLYWYQQILGQGPKLLIQFQNNGVVDDSQLPKDRFSAERLKGVDSTLKIQPAKLEDSAVYLCASSWSWGTSGNSDTQYFGPGTRLTVL.

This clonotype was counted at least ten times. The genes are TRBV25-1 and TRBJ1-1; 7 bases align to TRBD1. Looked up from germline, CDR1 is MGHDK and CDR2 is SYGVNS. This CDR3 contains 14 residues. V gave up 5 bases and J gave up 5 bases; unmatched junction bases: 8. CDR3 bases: TGTGCCAGCAGTACCCTGGCAGGGGGGACTGAAGCTTTCTTT. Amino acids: CASSTLAGGTEAFF.

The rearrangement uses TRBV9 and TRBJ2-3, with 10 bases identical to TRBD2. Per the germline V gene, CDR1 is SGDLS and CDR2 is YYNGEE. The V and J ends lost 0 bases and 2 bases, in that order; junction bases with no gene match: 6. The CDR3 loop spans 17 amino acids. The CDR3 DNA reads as TGTGCCAGCAGCGTAGGGCTAGCGGGGGCCTCCACAGATACGCAGTATTTT. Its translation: CASSVGLAGASTDTQYF.

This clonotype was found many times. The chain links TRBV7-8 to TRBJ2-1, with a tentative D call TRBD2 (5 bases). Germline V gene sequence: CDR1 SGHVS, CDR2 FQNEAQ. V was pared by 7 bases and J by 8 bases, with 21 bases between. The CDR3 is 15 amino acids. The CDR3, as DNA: TGTGCCAGCACCCTCCGTAGAGGGAGCCTCGATGAGCAGTTCTTC. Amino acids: CASTLRRGSLDEQFF.

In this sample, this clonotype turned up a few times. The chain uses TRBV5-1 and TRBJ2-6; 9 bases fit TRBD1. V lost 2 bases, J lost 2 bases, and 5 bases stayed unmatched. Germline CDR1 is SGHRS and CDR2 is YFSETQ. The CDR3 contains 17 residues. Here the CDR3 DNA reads TGCGCCAGCAGCTTTACCGGGACAGGGACTGGGGCCAACGTCCTGACTTTC. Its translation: CASSFTGTGTGANVLTF.

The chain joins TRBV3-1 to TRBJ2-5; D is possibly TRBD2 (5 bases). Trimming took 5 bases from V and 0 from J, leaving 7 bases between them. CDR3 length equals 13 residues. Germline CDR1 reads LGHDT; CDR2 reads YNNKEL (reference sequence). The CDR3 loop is CASSDYYQETQYF. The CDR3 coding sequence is TGTGCCAGCAGCGACTACTACCAAGAGACCCAGTACTTC.

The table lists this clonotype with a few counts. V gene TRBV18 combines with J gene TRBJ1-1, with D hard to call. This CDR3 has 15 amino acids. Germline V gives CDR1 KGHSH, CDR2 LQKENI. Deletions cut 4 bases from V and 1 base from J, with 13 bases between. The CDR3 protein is CASSQPGRGNTEAFF. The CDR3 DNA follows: TGTGCCAGCTCACAACCGGGAAGAGGGAACACTGAAGCTTTCTTT.

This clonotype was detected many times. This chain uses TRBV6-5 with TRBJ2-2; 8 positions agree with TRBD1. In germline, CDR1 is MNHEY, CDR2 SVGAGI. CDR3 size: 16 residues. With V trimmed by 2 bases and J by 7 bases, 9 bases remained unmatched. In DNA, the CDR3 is TGTGCCAGCAGTTACGGAGGGACAGGTTCTTTCGGGGAGCTGTTTTTT. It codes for CASSYGGTGSFGELFF.

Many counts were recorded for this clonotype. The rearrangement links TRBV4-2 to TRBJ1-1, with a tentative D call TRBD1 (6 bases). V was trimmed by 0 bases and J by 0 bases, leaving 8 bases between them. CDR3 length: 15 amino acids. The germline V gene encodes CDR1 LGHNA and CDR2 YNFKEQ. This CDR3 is CASSQDGGLNTEAFF. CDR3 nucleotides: TGTGCCAGCAGCCAAGACGGGGGCCTGAACACTGAAGCTTTCTTT.

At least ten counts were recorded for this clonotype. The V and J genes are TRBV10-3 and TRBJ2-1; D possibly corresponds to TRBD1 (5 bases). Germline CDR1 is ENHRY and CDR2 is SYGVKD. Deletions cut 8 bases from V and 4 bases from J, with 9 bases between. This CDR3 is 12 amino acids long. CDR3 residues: CAIGQGYNEQFF. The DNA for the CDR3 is TGTGCCATCGGGCAGGGTTACAATGAGCAGTTCTTC.

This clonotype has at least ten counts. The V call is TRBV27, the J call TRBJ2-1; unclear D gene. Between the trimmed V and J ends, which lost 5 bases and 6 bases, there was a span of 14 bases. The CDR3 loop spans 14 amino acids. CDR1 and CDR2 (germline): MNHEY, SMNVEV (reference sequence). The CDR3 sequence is CASSPLLHANEQFF. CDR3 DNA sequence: TGTGCCAGCAGTCCCTTATTACATGCCAATGAGCAGTTCTTC.

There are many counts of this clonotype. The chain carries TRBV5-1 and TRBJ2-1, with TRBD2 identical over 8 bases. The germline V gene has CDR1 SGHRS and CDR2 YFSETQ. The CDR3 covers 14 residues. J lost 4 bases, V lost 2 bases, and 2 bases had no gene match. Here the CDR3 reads CASSFTSGYNEQFF. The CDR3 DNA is TGCGCCAGCAGCTTTACTAGCGGTTACAATGAGCAGTTCTTC.

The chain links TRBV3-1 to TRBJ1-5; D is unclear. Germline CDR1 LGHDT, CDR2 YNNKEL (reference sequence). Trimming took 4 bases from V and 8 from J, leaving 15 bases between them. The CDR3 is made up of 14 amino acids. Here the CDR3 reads CASSPGRVIEPQHF. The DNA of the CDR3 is TGTGCCAGCAGCCCCGGACGGGTGATTGAGCCCCAGCATTTT.

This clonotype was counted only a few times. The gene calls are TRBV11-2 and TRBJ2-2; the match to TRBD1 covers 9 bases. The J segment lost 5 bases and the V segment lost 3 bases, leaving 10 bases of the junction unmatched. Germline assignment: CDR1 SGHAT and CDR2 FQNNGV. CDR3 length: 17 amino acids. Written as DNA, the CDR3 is TGTGCCAGCAGCTTTGGAGGTGGACAGGGGAGGACCGGGGAGCTGTTTTTT. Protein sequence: CASSFGGGQGRTGELFF.

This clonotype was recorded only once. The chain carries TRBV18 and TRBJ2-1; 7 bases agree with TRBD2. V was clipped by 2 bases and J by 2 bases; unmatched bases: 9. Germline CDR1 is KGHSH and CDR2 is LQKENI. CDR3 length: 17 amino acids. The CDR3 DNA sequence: TGTGCCAGCTCACCAAGGGCGGGGGACCCCACCTACAATGAGCAGTTCTTC. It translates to CASSPRAGDPTYNEQFF.

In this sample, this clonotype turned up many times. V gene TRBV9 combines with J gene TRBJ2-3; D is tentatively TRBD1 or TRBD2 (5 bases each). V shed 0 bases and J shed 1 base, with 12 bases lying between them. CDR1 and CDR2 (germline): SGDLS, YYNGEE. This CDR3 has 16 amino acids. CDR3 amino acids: CASSVVSGRGTDTQYF. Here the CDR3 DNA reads TGTGCCAGCAGCGTAGTCTCAGGGAGAGGCACAGATACGCAGTATTTT.

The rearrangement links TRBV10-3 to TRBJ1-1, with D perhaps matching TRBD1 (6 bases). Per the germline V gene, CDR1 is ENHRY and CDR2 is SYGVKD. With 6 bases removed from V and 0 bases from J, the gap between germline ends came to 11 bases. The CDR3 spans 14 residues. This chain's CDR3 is CAISLAGVNTEAFF. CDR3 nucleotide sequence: TGTGCCATCAGCCTCGCAGGGGTGAACACTGAAGCTTTCTTT.

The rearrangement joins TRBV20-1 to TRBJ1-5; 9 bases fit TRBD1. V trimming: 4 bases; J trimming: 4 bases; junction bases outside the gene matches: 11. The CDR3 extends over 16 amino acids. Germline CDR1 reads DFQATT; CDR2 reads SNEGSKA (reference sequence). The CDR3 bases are TGCAGTGCTAACGCGGACAGGGGCTACAAAAATCAGCCCCAGCATTTT. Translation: CSANADRGYKNQPQHF.

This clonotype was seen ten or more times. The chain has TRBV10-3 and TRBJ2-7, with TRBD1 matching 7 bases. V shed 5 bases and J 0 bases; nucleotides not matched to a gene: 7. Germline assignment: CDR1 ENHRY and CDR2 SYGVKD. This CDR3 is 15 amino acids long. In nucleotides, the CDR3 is TGTGCCATCAGTAAAGGACAGGTGAGCTCCTACGAGCAGTACTTC. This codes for CAISKGQVSSYEQYF.

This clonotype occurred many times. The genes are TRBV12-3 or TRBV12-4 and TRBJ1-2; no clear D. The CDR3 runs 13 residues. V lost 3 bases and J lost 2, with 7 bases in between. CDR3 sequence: CASSLETNYGYTF. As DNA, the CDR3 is TGTGCCAGCAGTTTGGAGACCAACTATGGCTACACCTTC.

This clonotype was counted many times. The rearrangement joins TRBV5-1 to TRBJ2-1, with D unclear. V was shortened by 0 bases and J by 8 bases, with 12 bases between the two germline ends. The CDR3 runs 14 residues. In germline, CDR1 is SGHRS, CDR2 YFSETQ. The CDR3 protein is CASSLDTPLDEQFF. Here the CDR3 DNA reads TGCGCCAGCAGCTTGGACACCCCGCTGGATGAGCAGTTCTTC.

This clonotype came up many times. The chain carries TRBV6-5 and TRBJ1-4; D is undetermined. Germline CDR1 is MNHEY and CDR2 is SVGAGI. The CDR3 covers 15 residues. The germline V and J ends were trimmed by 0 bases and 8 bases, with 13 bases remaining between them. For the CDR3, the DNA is TGTGCCAGCAGTTACTCCTCCACCCAAGACGAAAAACTGTTTTTT. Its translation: CASSYSSTQDEKLFF.

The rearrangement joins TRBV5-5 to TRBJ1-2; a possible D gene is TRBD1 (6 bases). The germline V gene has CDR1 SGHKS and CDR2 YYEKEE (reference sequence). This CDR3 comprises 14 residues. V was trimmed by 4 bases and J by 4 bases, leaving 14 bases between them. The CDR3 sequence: CASSLSGDTYGYTF. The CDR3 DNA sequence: TGTGCCAGCAGCCTTTCGGGGGACACCTATGGCTACACCTTC.

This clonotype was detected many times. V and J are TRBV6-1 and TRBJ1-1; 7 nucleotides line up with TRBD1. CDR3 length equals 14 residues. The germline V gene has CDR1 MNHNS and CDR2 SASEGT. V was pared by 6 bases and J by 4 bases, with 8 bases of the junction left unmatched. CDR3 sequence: CASSPSDRATEAFF. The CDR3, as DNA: TGTGCCAGCAGCCCCTCCGACAGGGCCACTGAAGCTTTCTTT.

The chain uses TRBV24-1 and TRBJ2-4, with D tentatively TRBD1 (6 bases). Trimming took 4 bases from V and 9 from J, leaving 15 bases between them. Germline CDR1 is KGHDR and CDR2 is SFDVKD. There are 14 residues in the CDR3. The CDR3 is CATSDARDTPIQYF. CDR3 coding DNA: TGTGCCACCAGTGACGCTCGGGACACCCCCATTCAGTACTTC.

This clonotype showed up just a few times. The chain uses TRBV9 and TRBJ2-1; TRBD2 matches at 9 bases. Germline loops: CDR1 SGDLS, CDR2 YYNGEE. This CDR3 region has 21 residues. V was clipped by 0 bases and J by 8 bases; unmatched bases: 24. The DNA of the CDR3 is TGTGCCAGCAGCGTAGGTCGTTTAGGCGCTAAGGCGGGAGGGCCGATTTATGAGCAGTTCTTC. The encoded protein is CASSVGRLGAKAGGPIYEQFF.

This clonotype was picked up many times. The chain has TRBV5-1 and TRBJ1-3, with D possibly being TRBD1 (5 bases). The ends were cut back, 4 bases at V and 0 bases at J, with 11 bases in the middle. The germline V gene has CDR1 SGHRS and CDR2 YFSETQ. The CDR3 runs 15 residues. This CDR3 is CASSPRGGSGNTIYF. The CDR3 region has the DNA TGCGCCAGCAGCCCACGGGGGGGCTCTGGAAACACCATATATTTT.

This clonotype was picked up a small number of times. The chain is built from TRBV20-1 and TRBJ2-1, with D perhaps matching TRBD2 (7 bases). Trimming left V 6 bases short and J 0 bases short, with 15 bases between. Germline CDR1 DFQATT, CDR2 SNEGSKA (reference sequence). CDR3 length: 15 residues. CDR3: CSAGGRLSSYNEQFF. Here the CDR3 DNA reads TGCAGTGCCGGGGGGCGGCTGAGCTCCTACAATGAGCAGTTCTTC.

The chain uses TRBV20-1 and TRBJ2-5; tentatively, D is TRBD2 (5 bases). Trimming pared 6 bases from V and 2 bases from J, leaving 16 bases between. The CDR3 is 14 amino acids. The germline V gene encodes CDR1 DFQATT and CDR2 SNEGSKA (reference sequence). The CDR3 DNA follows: TGCAGTGCCCTTCCACTAGTGATACAAGAGACCCAGTACTTC. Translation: CSALPLVIQETQYF.

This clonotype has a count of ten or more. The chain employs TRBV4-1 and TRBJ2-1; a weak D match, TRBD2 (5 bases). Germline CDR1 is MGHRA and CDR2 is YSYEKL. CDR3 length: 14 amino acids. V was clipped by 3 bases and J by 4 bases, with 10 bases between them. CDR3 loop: CASSHSDSYNEQFF. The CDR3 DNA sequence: TGCGCCAGCAGCCATAGCGACTCATACAATGAGCAGTTCTTC.